Each of the 31 T cell receptor beta chains below was sequenced from the same sample in a study of metastatic and nonmetastatic thyroid tumors (dated by TCRdb to about 2020). Before undergoing thyroid surgery, none of the patients had been given any kind of treatment. Library prep was done by PCR. Sequenced on an Illumina HiSeq 4000. The public reads were run again by TCRdb, first through fastp at Q25 and then through MiXCR, and only productive beta chains were kept. The sample contains some 10,000 clones, 25% to 30% of them found a single time. Approximately 10% of the sample is in the top ten clones. The sequencing input was tumor tissue. These receptors were obtained from a male donor with papillary thyroid cancer or a benign thyroid nodule (not recorded which). Some clones in this sample may be carry-over from other donors' samples.

In this sample, this clone turned up a few times. The chain recombines TRBV28 with TRBJ2-2, with 9 bases matching TRBD2. Germline trimming cut 2 bases from V and 1 base from J; bases unmatched to any gene: 2. The CDR3 has 16 residues. CDR1 MDHEN and CDR2 SYDVKM come from the germline V gene. The DNA for the CDR3 is TGTGCCAGCAGTTTAGGGACTAGCAGGAACACCGGGGAGCTGTTTTTT. The encoded protein is CASSLGTSRNTGELFF.

This clone has a handful of counts. The chain links TRBV19 to TRBJ1-1; D gene ambiguous. The CDR3 contains 14 residues. Per germline, CDR1 LNHDA and CDR2 SQIVND (reference sequence). V was pared by 4 bases and J by 0 bases, with 9 bases between. CDR3 nucleotides: TGTGCCAGTAGTACCCCCAGCATGAACACTGAAGCTTTCTTT. Translation: CASSTPSMNTEAFF.

This clone showed up many times. The chain links TRBV27 to TRBJ2-4; D unresolved. Germline V gene lookup returns CDR1 MNHEY and CDR2 SMNVEV (reference sequence). This CDR3 is 15 amino acids long. The V and J ends lost 6 bases and 15 bases respectively, with 27 bases between them. The CDR3 nucleotides read TGTGCCAGCAGCCTCGGGTCCTCGAGTGAAACCGAGGTGTACTTC. Translated, it gives CASSLGSSSETEVYF.

This chain connects TRBV5-1 to TRBJ1-3; 7 bases align to TRBD1. Germline trimming cut 0 bases from V and 2 bases from J; bases unmatched to any gene: 2. Germline V lookup: CDR1 SGHRS, CDR2 YFSETQ. The CDR3 is made up of 15 amino acids. CDR3 loop: CASSLDQGAGNTIYF. The CDR3 DNA is TGCGCCAGCAGCTTGGACCAGGGGGCTGGAAACACCATATATTTT. The full variable domain, its missing parts supplied by reference TRBV5-1 and TRBJ1-3, is KAGVTQTPRYLIKTRGQQVTLSCSPISGHRSVSWYQQTPGQGLQFLFEYFSETQRNKGNFPGRFSGRQFSNSRSEMNVSTLELGDSALYLCASSLDQGAGNTIYFGEGSWLTVV.

A note on this clone: Given a much more abundant clone one base away, this may be a read error. The chain is built from TRBV6-4 and TRBJ1-4; the match to TRBD1 covers 12 bases. Germline V gives CDR1 MRHNA, CDR2 SNTAGT. The CDR3 runs to 15 residues. CDR3 sequence reads: CVSSAGTGGDEKLFF. CDR3 coding DNA: TGTGTCAGCAGTGCCGGGACAGGGGGCGATGAAAAACTGTTTTTT.

In the case of this clone: Sequence at one end of the junction differs from germline and may be a read error. The chain couples TRBV24-1 to TRBJ1-1, with a weak D call TRBD1 (6 bases). The CDR3 runs to 13 residues. Germline V gene lookup returns CDR1 KGHDR and CDR2 SFDVKD. CDR3 nucleotides: TGTGCCACCAGTTCGGGCAGGGGAAGTGAAGTTTTCTTT. It codes for CATSSGRGSEVFF.

This clone is labeled as medium-sized (0.01 to 0.1%). The V call is TRBV6-2 or TRBV6-3, the J call TRBJ2-1, with 9 positions matching TRBD2. CDR1 and CDR2 from the germline V gene are MNHEY and SVGEGT. V dropped 2 bases and J dropped 8; count of bases not matched to a gene: 4. This CDR3 comprises 14 residues. CDR3 protein: CASSYEREVDEQFF. The CDR3, as DNA: TGTGCCAGCAGTTACGAGCGGGAGGTCGATGAGCAGTTCTTC.

The gene calls are TRBV20-1 and TRBJ2-1; TRBD2 agrees at 9 bases. Germline assignment: CDR1 DFQATT and CDR2 SNEGSKA (reference sequence). With 5 bases clipped from V and 9 bases from J, the junction kept 14 bases outside the gene matches. This CDR3 is 15 amino acids long. The CDR3 reads CSAEPGTSPFSEQFF. DNA for the CDR3: TGCAGTGCTGAACCCGGGACTAGCCCTTTTTCTGAGCAGTTCTTC.

The V gene is TRBV6-1, the J gene TRBJ1-1; 9 positions agree with TRBD1. The CDR3 runs to 15 residues. CDR1 is MNHNS, CDR2 SASEGT, per germline. The trim removed 5 bases at V and 2 bases at J, leaving 6 bases unmatched. CDR3 residues: CASSLDRGFNTEAFF. As DNA, the CDR3 is TGTGCCAGCAGTTTGGACAGGGGCTTCAACACTGAAGCTTTCTTT.

Only a few counts were recorded for this clone. The rearrangement links TRBV28 to TRBJ2-1, with 7 bases aligning to TRBD1. Germline lookup yields CDR1 MDHEN and CDR2 SYDVKM. CDR3 size: 18 residues. Trimming took 5 bases from V and 0 from J; bases not matched to a gene: 13. The CDR3: CASSSSGQDMSSYNEQFF. For the CDR3, the DNA is TGTGCCAGCAGTAGCTCAGGACAGGATATGAGCTCCTACAATGAGCAGTTCTTC.

This clone was picked up one time. This chain joins TRBV20-1 and TRBJ2-3; TRBD2 agrees at 10 bases. CDR1 is DFQATT and CDR2 is SNEGSKA in the germline V gene (reference sequence). This CDR3 has 15 residues. Losses at the gene ends were 6 bases for V and 1 base for J; bases not matched to a gene: 7. Here the CDR3 DNA reads TGCAGTGCCAACCAGCGGGAGGGAGGCACAGATACGCAGTATTTT. Translating it yields CSANQREGGTDTQYF.

The gene calls are TRBV20-1 and TRBJ2-7; 9 bases line up with TRBD2. V gave up 5 bases and J gave up 2 bases; unmatched junction bases: 7. Germline V gene data show CDR1 as DFQATT and CDR2 as SNEGSKA (reference sequence). The CDR3 has 14 amino acids. The CDR3 DNA follows: TGCAGTGCTGGAACGGCGGGAGGGGCCTACGAGCAGTACTTC. Residues: CSAGTAGGAYEQYF.

At least ten counts were recorded for this clone. The CDR3 here is CASSFNLGAGETQYF. The CDR3, as DNA: TGTGCCAGCAGCTTTAACCTTGGGGCCGGAGAGACCCAGTACTTC. The chain couples TRBV5-4 to TRBJ2-5; TRBD1 might be the D (5 bases). This CDR3 has 15 residues. Germline lookup yields CDR1 SGHNT and CDR2 YYREEE (reference sequence). V lost 2 bases and J lost 4, with 15 bases in between.

This clone has more than one count but fewer than ten. V and J are TRBV27 and TRBJ2-7; 9 positions agree with TRBD1. CDR3 size: 15 residues. Germline V gene sequence: CDR1 MNHEY, CDR2 SMNVEV (reference sequence). V shed 8 bases, J shed 4 bases, and the junction held 12 bases outside the gene matches. The CDR3, as DNA: TGTGCCAGCGGGAGACCCGGGACAGGGCCTTACGAGCAGTACTTC. Its translation is CASGRPGTGPYEQYF.

This chain joins TRBV15 and TRBJ2-2; either TRBD1 or TRBD2 may supply D (6 bases each). Germline V lookup: CDR1 LNHNV, CDR2 YYDKDF (reference sequence). This CDR3 spans 16 amino acids. Trimming cost V 0 bases and J 5 bases, with 13 bases left between them. The CDR3 region has the DNA TGTGCCACCAGCAGAGAGGTCCCGGGGGCGACCGGGGAGCTGTTTTTT. Amino acid sequence: CATSREVPGATGELFF.

Ten or more counts support this clone. The chain joins TRBV20-1 to TRBJ2-5, with D perhaps TRBD1 (6 bases). This CDR3 has 14 residues. Per germline, CDR1 DFQATT and CDR2 SNEGSKA (reference sequence). V lost 3 bases to trimming and J lost 5 bases, with 16 bases between them. The CDR3 DNA reads TGCAGTGCTAGTCAAATGGGGGCCTGGGAGACCCAGTACTTC. Its translation is CSASQMGAWETQYF.

This clone was observed a handful of times. A much larger clone is a single base away; this may be a read error. J is TRBJ2-7 and V is TRBV12-3 or TRBV12-4, with 8 bases fitting TRBD2. CDR3 length equals 18 residues. V lost 5 bases to trimming and J lost 4 bases; unmatched junction nucleotides: 19. The DNA for the CDR3 is TGTGCCAGCAGTCTCGGGGGGGGGATCCGGGACATGGCTTACGAGCAGTACTTC. This sequence encodes CASSLGGGIRDMAYEQYF.

This clone was recorded at least ten times. A much larger clone sits a single nucleotide away, making a read error possible. The chain uses TRBV5-1 and TRBJ1-1; TRBD1 agrees at 11 bases. The CDR3 covers 14 residues. The V gene's germline CDR1 is SGHRS and CDR2 YFSETQ. Germline trimming cut 4 bases from V and 5 bases from J; bases unmatched to any gene: 4. The CDR3 DNA is TGCGCCAGCAGCCGGGACAGGGGGGAGACTGAAGCTTTCTTT. Encoded protein: CASSRDRGETEAFF.

V and J are TRBV11-3 and TRBJ2-5; D may correspond to TRBD1 or TRBD2 (5 bases each). The germline V gene encodes CDR1 SGHNT and CDR2 YENEEA. The V gene lost 5 bases and the J gene lost 5 bases, with 18 bases spanning the gap. The CDR3 consists of 15 residues. Here the CDR3 DNA reads TGTGCCAGCAGCAACTCTGAGGGGCGGTGGGAGACCCAGTACTTC. It is translated as CASSNSEGRWETQYF.

The genes are TRBV11-2 and TRBJ2-7; no reliable D call. This CDR3 has 12 amino acids. Trimming removed 1 base from V and 4 bases from J, with 5 bases in between. Germline lookup yields CDR1 SGHAT and CDR2 FQNNGV. CDR3 coding DNA: TGTGCCAGCAGCTTAGGACGGTACGAGCAGTACTTC. Its translation is CASSLGRYEQYF.

By sample share, this clone is large. CDR3 residues: CASSHIEGTYGYTF. The CDR3 DNA is TGTGCCAGCAGCCACATCGAGGGTACCTATGGCTACACCTTC. The chain uses TRBV9 and TRBJ1-2, with D unclear. The CDR3 has 14 residues. V lost 4 bases and J lost 4, with 14 bases in between. The germline V gene has CDR1 SGDLS and CDR2 YYNGEE.

This chain connects TRBV20-1 to TRBJ1-2; 10 nucleotides line up with TRBD1. Per the germline V gene, CDR1 is DFQATT and CDR2 is SNEGSKA (reference sequence). This CDR3 is 13 amino acids long. Germline trimming cut 4 bases from V and 5 bases from J; bases unmatched to any gene: 4. CDR3: CSAKDRGRYGYTF. DNA of the CDR3: TGCAGTGCTAAAGACAGGGGGCGATATGGCTACACCTTC.

This chain uses TRBV5-1 with TRBJ2-3; TRBD2 matches 8 bases. V trimming: 4 bases; J trimming: 0 bases; junction bases outside the gene matches: 4. The CDR3 length is 15 residues. The germline V gene encodes CDR1 SGHRS and CDR2 YFSETQ. The CDR3 protein is CASSAGGGSTDTQYF. In nucleotides, the CDR3 is TGCGCCAGCAGCGCGGGGGGCGGGAGCACAGATACGCAGTATTTT.

This clone was seen more than once but under ten times. The chain uses TRBV28 and TRBJ2-2; a possible D gene is TRBD1 (5 bases). This CDR3 is built from 13 residues. Germline V gene lookup returns CDR1 MDHEN and CDR2 SYDVKM. Trimming cost V 8 bases and J 1 base, with 8 bases left between them. CDR3: CASADRNTGELFF. The CDR3, as DNA: TGTGCCAGCGCCGACAGGAACACCGGGGAGCTGTTTTTT.

This clone was seen only a few times. The V gene is TRBV27, the J gene TRBJ2-7; 9 nucleotides agree with TRBD1. Germline CDR1 and CDR2: MNHEY and SMNVEV (reference sequence). Germline trimming cut 2 bases from V and 2 bases from J; bases unmatched to any gene: 4. CDR3 length: 15 amino acids. CDR3 sequence reads: CASSLTGQGAYEQYF. In nucleotides, the CDR3 is TGTGCCAGCAGTTTAACGGGACAGGGCGCCTACGAGCAGTACTTC.

This chain joins TRBV5-1 and TRBJ2-7; TRBD2 matches 13 bases. This CDR3 region has 15 residues. After removal of 4 bases from V and 6 bases from J, the junction contained 7 bases not matched to a gene. Germline V gene data show CDR1 as SGHRS and CDR2 as YFSETQ. The CDR3 DNA reads as TGCGCCAGCAGCCTTACTAGCGGGAGGGAAGGCGAGCAGTACTTC. Residues: CASSLTSGREGEQYF.

This clone came up many times. The rearrangement joins TRBV12-3 or TRBV12-4 to TRBJ1-5; D gene ambiguous. The V and J ends lost 1 base and 1 base respectively, with 5 bases between them. The CDR3 runs to 14 residues. The CDR3 DNA is TGTGCCAGCAGTTTAGGTGGAAGCAATCAGCCCCAGCATTTT. This translates into CASSLGGSNQPQHF.

This clone was recorded a few times. This sequence may be a read error, since a much larger clone differs from it by one base. This chain uses TRBV7-7 with TRBJ2-5; D is ambiguous. The CDR3 is 11 residues long. Per the germline V gene, CDR1 is SSHAT and CDR2 is FNYEAQ (reference sequence). The CDR3 region has the DNA TGTGCTAGCATTCAAGGGGAGACCCAGTACTTC. It translates to CASIQGETQYF.

In its sample, this clone ranks as medium-sized. The V and J genes are TRBV10-1 and TRBJ2-3, with D unresolved. V was cut by 1 base and J by 4 bases, with 3 bases left in between. Germline V lookup: CDR1 WNHNN, CDR2 SYGVQD (reference sequence). The CDR3 is made up of 12 amino acids. CDR3 coding DNA: TGCGCCAGCAGTGAGTTTGCAGATACGCAGTATTTT. Its translation: CASSEFADTQYF.

This clone was recorded at least ten times. The rearrangement links TRBV5-1 to TRBJ2-5; 9 positions match TRBD2. V gave up 2 bases and J gave up 4 bases; unmatched junction bases: 12. Germline loops: CDR1 SGHRS, CDR2 YFSETQ. The CDR3 has 17 amino acids. CDR3 bases: TGCGCCAGCAGCTTTTTACCCCTAACACTAGCGGGAGAGACCCAGTACTTC. It encodes CASSFLPLTLAGETQYF.

The chain combines TRBV18 with TRBJ2-5; D gene uncertain. CDR3 size: 13 residues. Germline CDR1 reads KGHSH; CDR2 reads LQKENI. V was shortened by 1 base and J by 5 bases, with 8 bases between the two germline ends. CDR3 amino acids: CASSPLVSETQYF. The CDR3 DNA sequence: TGTGCCAGCTCACCACTAGTATCGGAGACCCAGTACTTC.